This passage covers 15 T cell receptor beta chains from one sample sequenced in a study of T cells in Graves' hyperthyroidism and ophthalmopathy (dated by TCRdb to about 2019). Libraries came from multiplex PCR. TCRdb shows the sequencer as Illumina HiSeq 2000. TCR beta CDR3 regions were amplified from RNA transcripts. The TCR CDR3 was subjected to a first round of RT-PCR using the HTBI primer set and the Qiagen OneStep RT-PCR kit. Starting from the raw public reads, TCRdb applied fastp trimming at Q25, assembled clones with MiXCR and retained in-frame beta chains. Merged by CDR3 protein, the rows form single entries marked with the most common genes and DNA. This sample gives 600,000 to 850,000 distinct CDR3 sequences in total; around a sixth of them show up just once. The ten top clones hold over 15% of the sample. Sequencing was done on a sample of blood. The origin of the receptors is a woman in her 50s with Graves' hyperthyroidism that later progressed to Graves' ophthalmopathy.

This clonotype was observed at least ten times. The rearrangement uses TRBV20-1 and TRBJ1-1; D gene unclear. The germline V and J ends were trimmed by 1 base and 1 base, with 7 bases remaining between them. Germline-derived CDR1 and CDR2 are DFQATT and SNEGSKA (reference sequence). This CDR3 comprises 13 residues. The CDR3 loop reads CSARVWGNTEAFF. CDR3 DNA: TGCAGTGCTAGAGTCTGGGGGAACACTGAAGCTTTCTTT.

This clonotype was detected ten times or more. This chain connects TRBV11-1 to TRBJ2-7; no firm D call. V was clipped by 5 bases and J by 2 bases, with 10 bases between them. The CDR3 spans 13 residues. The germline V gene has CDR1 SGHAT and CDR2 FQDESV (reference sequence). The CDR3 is CASSDRVTYEQYF. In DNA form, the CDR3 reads TGTGCCAGCAGCGACCGGGTCACCTACGAGCAGTACTTC. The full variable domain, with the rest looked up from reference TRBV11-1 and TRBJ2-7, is EAEVAQSPRYKITEKSQAVAFWCDPISGHATLYWYRQILGQGPELLVQFQDESVVDDSQLPKDRFSAERLKGVDSTLKIQPAELGDSAMYLCASSDRVTYEQYFGPGTRLTVT.

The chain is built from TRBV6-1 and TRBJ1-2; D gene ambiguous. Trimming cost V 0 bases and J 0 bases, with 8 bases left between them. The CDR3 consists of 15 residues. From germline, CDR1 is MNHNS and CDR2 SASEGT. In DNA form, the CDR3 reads TGTGCCAGCAGTGAAGCGCCCGGGGCTAACTATGGCTACACCTTC. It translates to CASSEAPGANYGYTF.

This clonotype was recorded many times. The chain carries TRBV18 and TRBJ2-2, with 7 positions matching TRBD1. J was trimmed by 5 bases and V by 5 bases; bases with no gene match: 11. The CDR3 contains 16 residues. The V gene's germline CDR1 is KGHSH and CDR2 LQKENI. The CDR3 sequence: CASSDTRQGFTGELFF. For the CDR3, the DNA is TGTGCCAGCTCAGACACTCGACAGGGATTTACCGGGGAGCTGTTTTTT.

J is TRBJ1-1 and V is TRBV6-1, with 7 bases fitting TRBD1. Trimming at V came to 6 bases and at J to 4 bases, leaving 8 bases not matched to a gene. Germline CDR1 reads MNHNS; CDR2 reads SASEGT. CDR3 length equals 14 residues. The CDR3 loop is CASSQLTGATEAFF. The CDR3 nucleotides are TGTGCCAGCAGCCAATTAACAGGGGCCACTGAAGCTTTCTTT.

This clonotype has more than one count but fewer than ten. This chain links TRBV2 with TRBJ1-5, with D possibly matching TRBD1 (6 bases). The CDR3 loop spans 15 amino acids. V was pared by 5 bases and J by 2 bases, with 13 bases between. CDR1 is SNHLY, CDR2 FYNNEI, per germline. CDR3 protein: CASSITGFRNQPQHF. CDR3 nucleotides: TGTGCCAGCAGTATCACAGGGTTTCGCAATCAGCCCCAGCATTTT.

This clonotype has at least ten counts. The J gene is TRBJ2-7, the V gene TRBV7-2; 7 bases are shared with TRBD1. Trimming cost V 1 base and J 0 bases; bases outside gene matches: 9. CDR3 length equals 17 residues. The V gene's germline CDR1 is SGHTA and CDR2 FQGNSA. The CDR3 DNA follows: TGTGCCAGCAGCTTAGTTCCCGGACAGGCATCCTCCTACGAGCAGTACTTC. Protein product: CASSLVPGQASSYEQYF.

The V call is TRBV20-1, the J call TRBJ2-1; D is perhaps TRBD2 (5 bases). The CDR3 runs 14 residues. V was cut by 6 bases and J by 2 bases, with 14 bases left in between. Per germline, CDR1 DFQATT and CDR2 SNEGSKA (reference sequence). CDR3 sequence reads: CSAPGSATYNEQFF. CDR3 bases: TGCAGTGCCCCCGGTAGCGCGACCTACAATGAGCAGTTCTTC.

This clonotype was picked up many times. The CDR3 nucleotides are TGCAGTGCCAACTCCGGACAGGGTGCTCCCGAGCAGTACTTC. This gives the protein CSANSGQGAPEQYF. This chain links TRBV20-1 with TRBJ2-7, with TRBD1 matching over 8 bases. The V segment lost 6 bases and the J segment 6 bases; nucleotides outside the gene matches: 13. The CDR3 is 14 residues long. Germline-derived CDR1 and CDR2 are DFQATT and SNEGSKA (reference sequence).

The CDR3 DNA reads as TGCAGTGCTAGTGGGGTTAGCGGGAGTGGGGAGACCCAGTACTTC. Protein product: CSASGVSGSGETQYF. The chain uses TRBV20-1 and TRBJ2-5; 9 nucleotides agree with TRBD2. Losses at the gene ends were 3 bases for V and 5 bases for J; bases not matched to a gene: 10. This CDR3 spans 15 amino acids. Germline V gene lookup returns CDR1 DFQATT and CDR2 SNEGSKA (reference sequence).

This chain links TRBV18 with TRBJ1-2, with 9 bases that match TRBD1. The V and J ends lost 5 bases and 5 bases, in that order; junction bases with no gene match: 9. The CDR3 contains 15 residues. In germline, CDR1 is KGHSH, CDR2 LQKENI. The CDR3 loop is CASSKPGQGFYGYTF. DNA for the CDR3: TGTGCCAGCTCAAAACCGGGACAGGGTTTTTATGGCTACACCTTC.

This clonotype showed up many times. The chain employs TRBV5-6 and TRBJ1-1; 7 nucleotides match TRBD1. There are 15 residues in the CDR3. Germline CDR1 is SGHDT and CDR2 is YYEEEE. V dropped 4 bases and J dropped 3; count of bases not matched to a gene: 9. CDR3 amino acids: CASSVGGAGYTEAFF. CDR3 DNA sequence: TGTGCCAGCAGCGTAGGGGGCGCGGGGTACACTGAAGCTTTCTTT.

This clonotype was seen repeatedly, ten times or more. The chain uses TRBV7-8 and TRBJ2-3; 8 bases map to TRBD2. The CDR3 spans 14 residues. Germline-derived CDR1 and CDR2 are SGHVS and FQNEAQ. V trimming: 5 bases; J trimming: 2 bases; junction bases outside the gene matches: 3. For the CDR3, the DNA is TGTGCCAGCAGCCCACTAGCGGACACAGATACGCAGTATTTT. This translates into CASSPLADTDTQYF.

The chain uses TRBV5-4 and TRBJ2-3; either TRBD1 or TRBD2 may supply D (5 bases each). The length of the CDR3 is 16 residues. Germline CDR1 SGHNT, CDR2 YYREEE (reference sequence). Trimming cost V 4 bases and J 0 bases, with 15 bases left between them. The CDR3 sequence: CASSTGRLRSTDTQYF. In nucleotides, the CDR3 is TGTGCCAGCAGCACGGGACGGCTGAGGAGCACAGATACGCAGTATTTT.

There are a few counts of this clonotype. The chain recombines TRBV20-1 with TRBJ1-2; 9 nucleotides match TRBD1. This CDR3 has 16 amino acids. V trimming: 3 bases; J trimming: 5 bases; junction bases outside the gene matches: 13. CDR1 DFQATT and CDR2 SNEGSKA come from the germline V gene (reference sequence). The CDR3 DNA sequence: TGCAGTGCTAGCAAACCGGGACAGGGAATGGGGTATGGCTACACCTTC. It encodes CSASKPGQGMGYGYTF.